Below are 19 T cell receptor beta chains sequenced from a single sample in a study of blood T cell repertoires in COVID-19. The method was immunoSEQ multiplex PCR; TCRdb's version includes in-frame clones alone and lacks a portion of them. The table records some 150,000 clones, around 86% of them present only once. Sequencing was carried out using peripheral blood. These receptors were taken from a woman older than 75 in a cohort sampled during active or convalescent COVID-19.

The CDR3 spells CASSQDRGSAGIVTGNTIYF. CDR3 DNA: TGCGCCAGCAGCCAAGATCGCGGTAGTGCGGGAATTGTGACTGGAAACACCATATATTTT. The chain carries TRBV4-1 and TRBJ1-3; no reliable D call. CDR1 is MGHRA, CDR2 YSYEKL, per germline. This CDR3 region has 20 residues. V was cut by 0 bases and J by 2 bases, with 23 bases left in between.

This chain joins TRBV27 and TRBJ1-2; D unclear. CDR1 is MNHEY and CDR2 is SMNVEV in the germline V gene (reference sequence). The CDR3 extends over 13 amino acids. V lost 5 bases and J lost 4, with 11 bases in between. DNA for the CDR3: TGTGCCAGCAGTACCCAGTTGGCCTATGGCTACACCTTC. Translated, it gives CASSTQLAYGYTF.

The chain has TRBV10-3 and TRBJ2-5; D might be TRBD2 (5 bases). The CDR3 contains 15 residues. Germline V gene lookup returns CDR1 ENHRY and CDR2 SYGVKD. V lost 0 bases and J lost 5, with 13 bases in between. As DNA, the CDR3 is TGTGCCATCAGTGAGTCCGCTTGGGGAGAGGAGACCCAGTACTTC. It yields the protein CAISESAWGEETQYF.

The V gene is TRBV7-2, the J gene TRBJ1-2; 8 nucleotides match TRBD1. V lost 5 bases and J lost 5; bases outside the gene matches: 7. The CDR3 totals 14 residues. Germline V lookup: CDR1 SGHTA, CDR2 FQGNSA. As DNA, the CDR3 is TGTGCCAGCAGCCCGGACAGGGCCCCGTATGGCTACACCTTC. Residues: CASSPDRAPYGYTF.

The chain combines TRBV27 with TRBJ1-2, with TRBD1 matching 7 bases. Germline V gene sequence: CDR1 MNHEY, CDR2 SMNVEV (reference sequence). The CDR3 totals 15 residues. V shed 6 bases, J shed 3 bases, and the junction held 10 bases outside the gene matches. CDR3 DNA: TGTGCCAGCAGGGGCACCCACAGGGGCCACTATGGCTACACCTTC. This sequence encodes CASRGTHRGHYGYTF.

The J gene is TRBJ1-5, the V gene TRBV6-5; 7 positions agree with TRBD1. Trimming cost V 0 bases and J 4 bases; bases outside gene matches: 3. Germline values: CDR1 MNHEY, CDR2 SVGAGI. The CDR3 sequence is 15 residues long. In nucleotides, the CDR3 is TGTGCCAGCAGTTACTCCGGGACAGTTAATCAGCCCCAGCATTTT. As protein: CASSYSGTVNQPQHF.

The V and J genes are TRBV9 and TRBJ2-1, with a possible D match to TRBD1 (5 bases). The CDR3 length is 13 residues. The germline gives CDR1 SGDLS, CDR2 YYNGEE. Trimming took 0 bases from V and 4 from J, leaving 5 bases between them. In DNA form, the CDR3 reads TGTGCCAGCAGCGTAGGACAGTACAATGAGCAGTTCTTC. Protein product: CASSVGQYNEQFF.

This chain uses TRBV5-1 with TRBJ2-1, with TRBD1 matching 7 bases. The V and J ends lost 5 bases and 4 bases, in that order; junction bases with no gene match: 18. The germline CDR1 and CDR2 sequences are SGHRS and YFSETQ. This CDR3 has 18 residues. The CDR3 region is CASSQIGGGGRNYNEQFF. DNA of the CDR3: TGCGCCAGCAGTCAAATAGGGGGCGGCGGACGAAATTACAATGAGCAGTTCTTC.

The chain has TRBV5-1 and TRBJ1-2; 8 bases are a match to TRBD1. After removal of 1 base from V and 6 bases from J, the junction contained 8 bases not matched to a gene. This CDR3 spans 15 amino acids. Germline CDR1 is SGHRS and CDR2 is YFSETQ. The CDR3 loop is CASSLYTSGGDGYTF. For the CDR3, the DNA is TGCGCCAGCAGCTTGTACACATCAGGGGGCGATGGCTACACCTTC.

The V call is TRBV9, the J call TRBJ1-3; D unclear. This CDR3 spans 14 amino acids. Looked up from germline, CDR1 is SGDLS and CDR2 is YYNGEE. Trimming pared 3 bases from V and 2 bases from J, leaving 9 bases between. CDR3 DNA: TGTGCCAGCAGCGCCCCGACACCTGGAAACACCATATATTTT. Its translation is CASSAPTPGNTIYF.

This chain uses TRBV30 with TRBJ1-4; the match to TRBD1 covers 8 bases. Trimming at V came to 4 bases and at J to 4 bases, leaving 5 bases not matched to a gene. Germline CDR1 reads GTSNPN; CDR2 reads SVGIG (reference sequence). The CDR3 consists of 14 residues. The CDR3 loop reads CAWNQGALNEKLFF. The CDR3 DNA is TGTGCCTGGAACCAGGGGGCCCTTAATGAAAAACTGTTTTTT.

This rearrangement joins TRBV3-1 (or the pseudogene TRBV3-2) to TRBJ1-5, with 8 nucleotides matching TRBD1. V lost 5 bases, J lost 4 bases, and 4 bases stayed unmatched. Germline V gene sequence: CDR1 LGHDT, CDR2 YNNKEL (reference sequence). This CDR3 has 14 amino acids. The CDR3 region is CASSLTGVNQPQHF. The CDR3 coding sequence is TGTGCCAGCAGCTTGACAGGGGTTAATCAGCCCCAGCATTTT.

The genes are TRBV2 and TRBJ1-5; 7 positions agree with TRBD1. J gave up 3 bases and V 5 bases, and 7 bases lay outside the gene matches. The CDR3 is 15 residues long. Germline CDR1 is SNHLY and CDR2 is FYNNEI. The CDR3 reads CASSTRDSTNQPQHF. CDR3 bases: TGTGCCAGCAGTACTAGGGACAGCACCAATCAGCCCCAGCATTTT.

This clone occurred a few times. This chain joins TRBV29-1 and TRBJ1-5; 7 bases line up with TRBD1. The CDR3 spans 13 residues. Trimming removed 4 bases from V and 6 bases from J; junction bases left unmatched: 6. Germline V gene data show CDR1 as SQVTM and CDR2 as ANQGSEA. CDR3 region: CSVADRDVQPQHF. CDR3 sequence (DNA): TGCAGCGTTGCCGACAGGGATGTTCAGCCCCAGCATTTT.

CDR3 loop: CAWSVGGASGQPQHF. CDR3 DNA sequence: TGTGCCTGGAGTGTAGGGGGGGCATCGGGTCAGCCCCAGCATTTT. This chain connects TRBV30 to TRBJ1-5, with D maybe TRBD1 (6 bases). The CDR3 covers 15 residues. The germline CDR1 and CDR2 sequences are GTSNPN and SVGIG (reference sequence). The V gene lost 0 bases and the J gene lost 6 bases, with 15 bases spanning the gap.

The rearrangement joins TRBV7-6 to TRBJ1-6; D possibly corresponds to TRBD1 (6 bases). The CDR3 loop spans 17 amino acids. Germline-derived CDR1 and CDR2 are SGHVS and FNYEAQ. V gave up 0 bases and J gave up 0 bases, with 9 bases separating them. Written as DNA, the CDR3 is TGTGCCAGCAGCTTAGCAGGGACAAGCTCCTATAATTCACCCCTCCACTTT. Amino acid sequence: CASSLAGTSSYNSPLHF.

CDR3 region: CASSLTGNYEQYV. The CDR3 DNA sequence: TGTGCCAGCAGCCTGACCGGGAACTACGAGCAGTACGTC. The chain employs TRBV16 and TRBJ2-7; possible D gene TRBD2, 5 bases. This CDR3 has 13 residues. From germline, CDR1 is KGHSY and CDR2 FQNENV. Trimming left V 4 bases short and J 3 bases short, with 10 bases between.

The chain has TRBV27 and TRBJ2-2; 8 bases align to TRBD2. CDR1 and CDR2 (germline): MNHEY, SMNVEV (reference sequence). J lost 2 bases, V lost 10 bases, and 6 bases had no gene match. The CDR3 runs to 14 residues. CDR3 coding DNA: TGTGCCACCCTTAGCGGGACCAACACCGGGGAGCTGTTTTTT. Protein: CATLSGTNTGELFF.

The chain combines TRBV6-4 with TRBJ2-2; D is ambiguous. CDR3 length equals 13 residues. Trimming took off 5 bases at V and 6 bases at J, with 10 bases between the two ends. CDR1 and CDR2 from the germline V gene are MRHNA and SNTAGT. The CDR3 protein is CASSQVTSGELFF. The CDR3 DNA is TGTGCCAGCAGTCAGGTTACCTCCGGGGAGCTGTTTTTT.